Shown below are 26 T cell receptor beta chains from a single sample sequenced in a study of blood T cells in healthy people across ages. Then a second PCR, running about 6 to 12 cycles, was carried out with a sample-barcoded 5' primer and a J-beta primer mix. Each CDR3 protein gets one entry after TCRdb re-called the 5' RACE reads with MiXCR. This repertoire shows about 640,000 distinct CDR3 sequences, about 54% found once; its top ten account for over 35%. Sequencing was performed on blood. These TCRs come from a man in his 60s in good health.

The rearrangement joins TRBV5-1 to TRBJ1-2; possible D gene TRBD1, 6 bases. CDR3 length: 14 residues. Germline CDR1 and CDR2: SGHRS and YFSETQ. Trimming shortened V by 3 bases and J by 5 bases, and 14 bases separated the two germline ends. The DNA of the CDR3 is TGCGCCAGCAGCTCCTTTGGGGGCTATTATGGCTACACCTTC. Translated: CASSSFGGYYGYTF.

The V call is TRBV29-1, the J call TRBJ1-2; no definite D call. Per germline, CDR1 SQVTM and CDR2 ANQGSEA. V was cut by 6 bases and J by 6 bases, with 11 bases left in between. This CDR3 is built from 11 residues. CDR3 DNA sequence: TGCAGCGTGCGCTGGGGAGATGGCTACACCTTC. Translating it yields CSVRWGDGYTF.

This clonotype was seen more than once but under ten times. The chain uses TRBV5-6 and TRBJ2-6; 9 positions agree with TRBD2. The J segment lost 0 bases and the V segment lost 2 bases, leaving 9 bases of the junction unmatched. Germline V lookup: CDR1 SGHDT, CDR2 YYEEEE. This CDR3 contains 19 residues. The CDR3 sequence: CASSFLAAGGPSGANVLTF. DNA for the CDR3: TGTGCCAGCAGCTTCTTAGCCGCGGGGGGGCCCTCTGGGGCCAACGTCCTGACTTTC.

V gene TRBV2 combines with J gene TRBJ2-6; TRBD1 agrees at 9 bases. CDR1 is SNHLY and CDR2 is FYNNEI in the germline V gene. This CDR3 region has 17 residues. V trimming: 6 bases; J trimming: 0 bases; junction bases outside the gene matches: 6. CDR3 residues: CASSPGTGNSGANVLTF. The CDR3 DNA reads TGTGCCAGCAGCCCGGGGACAGGGAACTCTGGGGCCAACGTCCTGACTTTC. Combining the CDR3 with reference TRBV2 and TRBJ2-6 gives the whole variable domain EPEVTQTPSHQVTQMGQEVILRCVPISNHLYFYWYRQILGQKVEFLVSFYNNEISEKSEIFDDQFSVERPDGSNFTLKIRSTKLEDSAMYFCASSPGTGNSGANVLTFGAGSRLTVL.

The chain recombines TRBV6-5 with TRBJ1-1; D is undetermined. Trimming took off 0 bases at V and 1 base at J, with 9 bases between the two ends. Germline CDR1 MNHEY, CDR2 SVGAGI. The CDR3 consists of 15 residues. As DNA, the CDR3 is TGTGCCAGCAGTTACTCGACTCCAGAGAACACTGAAGCTTTCTTT. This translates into CASSYSTPENTEAFF.

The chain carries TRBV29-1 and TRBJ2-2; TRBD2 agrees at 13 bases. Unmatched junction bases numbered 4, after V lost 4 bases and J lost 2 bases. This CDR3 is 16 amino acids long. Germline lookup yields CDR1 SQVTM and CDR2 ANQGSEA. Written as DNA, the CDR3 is TGCAGCGTTGGAAGACTAGCGGGAGGAAACACCGGGGAGCTGTTTTTT. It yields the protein CSVGRLAGGNTGELFF.

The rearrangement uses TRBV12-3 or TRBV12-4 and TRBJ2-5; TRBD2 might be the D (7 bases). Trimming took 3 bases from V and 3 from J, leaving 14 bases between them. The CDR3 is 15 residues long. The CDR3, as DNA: TGTGCCAGCAGTTTTCAATGGGGGGGCAAAGAGACCCAGTACTTC. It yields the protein CASSFQWGGKETQYF.

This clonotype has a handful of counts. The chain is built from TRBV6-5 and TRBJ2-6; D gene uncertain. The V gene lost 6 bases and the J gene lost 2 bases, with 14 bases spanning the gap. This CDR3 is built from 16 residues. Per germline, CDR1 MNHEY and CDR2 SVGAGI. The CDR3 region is CASRILTETGANVLTF. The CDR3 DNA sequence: TGTGCCAGCAGGATTTTAACAGAGACTGGGGCCAACGTCCTGACTTTC.

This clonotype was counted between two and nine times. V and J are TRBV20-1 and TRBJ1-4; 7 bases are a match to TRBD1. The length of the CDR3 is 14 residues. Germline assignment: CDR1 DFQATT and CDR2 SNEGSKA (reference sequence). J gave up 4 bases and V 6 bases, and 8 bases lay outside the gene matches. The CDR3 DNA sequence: TGCAGTGCGCCGGGGACAGAGAATAATGAAAAACTGTTTTTT. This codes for CSAPGTENNEKLFF.

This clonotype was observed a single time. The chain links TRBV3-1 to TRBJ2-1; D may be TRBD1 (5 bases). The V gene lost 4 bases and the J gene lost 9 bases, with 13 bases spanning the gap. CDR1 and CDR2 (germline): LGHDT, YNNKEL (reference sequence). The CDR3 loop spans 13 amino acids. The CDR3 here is CASSRGRGSEQFF. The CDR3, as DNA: TGTGCCAGCAGCCGAGGTAGGGGTAGTGAGCAGTTCTTC.

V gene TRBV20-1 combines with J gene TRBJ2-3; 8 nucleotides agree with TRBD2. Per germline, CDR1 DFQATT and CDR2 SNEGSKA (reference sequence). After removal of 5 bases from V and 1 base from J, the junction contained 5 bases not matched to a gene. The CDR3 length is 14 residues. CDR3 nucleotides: TGCAGTGCTTTGGGACTAGATGGCACAGATACGCAGTATTTT. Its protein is CSALGLDGTDTQYF.

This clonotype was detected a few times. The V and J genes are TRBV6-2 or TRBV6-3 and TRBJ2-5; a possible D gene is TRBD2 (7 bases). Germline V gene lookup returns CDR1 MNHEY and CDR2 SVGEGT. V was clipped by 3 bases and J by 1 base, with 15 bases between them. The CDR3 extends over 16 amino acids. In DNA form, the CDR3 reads TGTGCCAGCAGTTATGGCGGGGGCTCCTCCCAAGAGACCCAGTACTTC. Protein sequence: CASSYGGGSSQETQYF.

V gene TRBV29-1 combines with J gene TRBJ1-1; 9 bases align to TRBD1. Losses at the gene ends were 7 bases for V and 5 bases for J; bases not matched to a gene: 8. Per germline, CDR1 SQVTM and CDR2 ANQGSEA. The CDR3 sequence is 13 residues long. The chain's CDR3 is CSAATGGWTEAFF. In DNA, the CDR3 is TGCAGCGCTGCGACAGGGGGTTGGACTGAAGCTTTCTTT. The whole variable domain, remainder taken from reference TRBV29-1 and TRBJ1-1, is SAVISQKPSRDICQRGTSLTIQCQVDSQVTMMFWYRQQPGQSLTLIATANQGSEATYESGFVIDKFPISRPNLTFSTLTVSNMSPEDSSIYLCSAATGGWTEAFFGQGTRLTVV.

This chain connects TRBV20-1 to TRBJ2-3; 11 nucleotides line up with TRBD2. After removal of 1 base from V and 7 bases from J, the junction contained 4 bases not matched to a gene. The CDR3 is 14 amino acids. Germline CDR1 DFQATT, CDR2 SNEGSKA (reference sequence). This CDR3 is CSARGGTSGYTQYF. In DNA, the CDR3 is TGCAGTGCTAGAGGAGGGACTAGCGGATATACGCAGTATTTT.

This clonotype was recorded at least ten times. CDR3 nucleotide sequence: TGCAGCGTACGGGACAGGCAAGAGACCCAGTACTTC. Encoded protein: CSVRDRQETQYF. This chain connects TRBV29-1 to TRBJ2-5; TRBD1 matches 8 bases. The germline V gene encodes CDR1 SQVTM and CDR2 ANQGSEA. The CDR3 extends over 12 amino acids. V was pared by 6 bases and J by 2 bases, with 2 bases of the junction left unmatched.

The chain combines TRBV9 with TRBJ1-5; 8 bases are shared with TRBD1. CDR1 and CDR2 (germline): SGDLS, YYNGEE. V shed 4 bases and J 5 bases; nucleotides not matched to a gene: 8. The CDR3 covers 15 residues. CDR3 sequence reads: CASSPEGQEHQPQHF. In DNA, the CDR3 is TGTGCCAGCAGCCCCGAGGGACAGGAGCATCAGCCCCAGCATTTT.

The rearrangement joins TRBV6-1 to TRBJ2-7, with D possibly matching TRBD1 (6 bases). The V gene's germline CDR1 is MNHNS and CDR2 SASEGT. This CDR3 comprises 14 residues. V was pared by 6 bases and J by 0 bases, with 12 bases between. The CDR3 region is CASSQDRFSYEQYF. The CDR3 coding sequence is TGTGCCAGCAGCCAGGACAGATTCTCCTACGAGCAGTACTTC.

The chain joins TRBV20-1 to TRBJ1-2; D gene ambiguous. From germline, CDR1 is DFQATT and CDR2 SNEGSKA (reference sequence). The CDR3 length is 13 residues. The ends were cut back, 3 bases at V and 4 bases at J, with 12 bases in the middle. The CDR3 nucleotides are TGCAGTGCTAGTCTCCCGGGGAGCTATGGCTACACCTTC. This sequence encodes CSASLPGSYGYTF.

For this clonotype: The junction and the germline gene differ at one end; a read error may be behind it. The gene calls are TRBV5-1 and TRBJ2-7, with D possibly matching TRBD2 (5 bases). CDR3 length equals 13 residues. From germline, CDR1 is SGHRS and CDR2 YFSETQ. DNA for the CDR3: TGTGCCAGCAGGCCGAGGGACTCCTACGAGCAGTACTTC. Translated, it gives CASRPRDSYEQYF.

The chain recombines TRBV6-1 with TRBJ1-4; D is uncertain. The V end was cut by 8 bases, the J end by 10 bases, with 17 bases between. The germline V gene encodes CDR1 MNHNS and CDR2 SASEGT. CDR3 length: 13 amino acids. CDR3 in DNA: TGTGCCAGCTGCGAGGTGGAGGGAGGAAAACTGTTTTTT. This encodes CASCEVEGGKLFF.

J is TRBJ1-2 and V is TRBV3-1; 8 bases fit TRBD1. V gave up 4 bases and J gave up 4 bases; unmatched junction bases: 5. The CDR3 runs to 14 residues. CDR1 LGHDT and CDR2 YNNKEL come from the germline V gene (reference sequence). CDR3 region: CASSPQGGSYGYTF. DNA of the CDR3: TGTGCCAGCAGCCCACAGGGGGGCAGCTATGGCTACACCTTC.

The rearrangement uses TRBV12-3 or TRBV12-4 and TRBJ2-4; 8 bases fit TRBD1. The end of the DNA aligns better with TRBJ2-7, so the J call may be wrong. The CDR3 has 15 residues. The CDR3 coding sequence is TGTGCCAGCAGTTTATATCCAGGGGGCGAGTACGAGCAGTACTTC. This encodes CASSLYPGGEYEQYF.

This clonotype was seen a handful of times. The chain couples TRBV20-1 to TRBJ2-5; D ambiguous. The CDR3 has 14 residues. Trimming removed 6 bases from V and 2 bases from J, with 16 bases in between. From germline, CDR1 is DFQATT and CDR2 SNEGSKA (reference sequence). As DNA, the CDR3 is TGCAGTGCGACATTTCCGGGCCAACAAGAGACCCAGTACTTC. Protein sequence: CSATFPGQQETQYF.

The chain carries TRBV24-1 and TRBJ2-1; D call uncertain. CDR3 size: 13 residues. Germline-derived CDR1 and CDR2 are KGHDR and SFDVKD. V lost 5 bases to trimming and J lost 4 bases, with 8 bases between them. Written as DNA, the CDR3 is TGTGCCACCAGTGCTGGCATATACAATGAGCAGTTCTTC. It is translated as CATSAGIYNEQFF.

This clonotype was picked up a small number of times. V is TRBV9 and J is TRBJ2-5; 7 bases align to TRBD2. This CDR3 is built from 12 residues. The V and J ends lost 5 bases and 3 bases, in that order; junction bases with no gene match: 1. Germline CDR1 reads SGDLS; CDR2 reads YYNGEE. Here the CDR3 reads CASRGLEETQYF. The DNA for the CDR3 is TGTGCCAGCAGAGGACTAGAAGAGACCCAGTACTTC.

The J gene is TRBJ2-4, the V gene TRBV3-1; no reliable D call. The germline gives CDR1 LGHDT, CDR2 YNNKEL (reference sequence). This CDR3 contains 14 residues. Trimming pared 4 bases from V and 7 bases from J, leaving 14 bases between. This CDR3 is CASSPTRNGNIQYF. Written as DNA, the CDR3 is TGTGCCAGCAGCCCGACCCGAAACGGGAACATTCAGTACTTC.